This TCR beta chain was captured by sequencing in a study of shared clonotypes between healthy human individuals. Study-level findings and limits: Relative to clonotypes present in all four donors, those not shared had lower generation probabilities.

Repertoires were generated with immunoSEQ multiplex PCR, while TCRdb's copy carries only in-frame clones and drops some. This sample carries around 1.6 million clones, about 98% of them seen once, and the ten largest clones take roughly 0.4%. This CDR3 contains 14 residues. CDR1 is SEHNR and CDR2 is FQNEAQ in the germline V gene (reference sequence). V was pared by 2 bases and J by 6 bases, with 6 bases of the junction left unmatched. Comments on this clone: Its antigen is unknown.

The V gene is TRBV7-9, the J gene TRBJ2-7, with TRBD1 matching over 8 bases. This sequence originates from a man between 25 and 39 years old in good health. Sequenced material: naive CD4+ T cells sorted from blood. Subset in this sample: CD45RA+ positively selected. The CDR3 coding sequence is TGTGCCAGCAGCTTAATCGGACAGGGTTTCGAGCAGTACTTC. Its protein is CASSLIGQGFEQYF.